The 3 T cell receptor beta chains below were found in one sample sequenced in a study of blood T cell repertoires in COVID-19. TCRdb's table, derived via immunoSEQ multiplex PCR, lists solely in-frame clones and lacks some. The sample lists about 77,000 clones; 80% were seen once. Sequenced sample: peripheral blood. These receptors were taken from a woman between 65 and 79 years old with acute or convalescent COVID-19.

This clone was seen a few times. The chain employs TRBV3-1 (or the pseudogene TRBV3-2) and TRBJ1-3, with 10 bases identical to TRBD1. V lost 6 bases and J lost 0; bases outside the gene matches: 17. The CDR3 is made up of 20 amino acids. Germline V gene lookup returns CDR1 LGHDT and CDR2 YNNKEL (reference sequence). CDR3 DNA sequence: TGTGCCAGCAGTCCCTCCCCGGGACAGGGGCTTGTAATCTCTGGAAACACCATATATTTT. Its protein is CASSPSPGQGLVISGNTIYF.

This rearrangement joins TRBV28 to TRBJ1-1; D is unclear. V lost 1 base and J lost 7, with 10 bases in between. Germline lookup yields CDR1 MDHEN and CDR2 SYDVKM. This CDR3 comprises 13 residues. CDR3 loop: CASSLSLGGEAFF. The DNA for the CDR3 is TGTGCCAGCAGTTTATCGTTGGGAGGTGAAGCTTTCTTT. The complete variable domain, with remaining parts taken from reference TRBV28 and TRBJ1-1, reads DVKVTQSSRYLVKRTGEKVFLECVQDMDHENMFWYRQDPGLGLRLIYFSYDVKMKEKGDIPEGYSVSREKKERFSLILESASTNQTSMYLCASSLSLGGEAFFGQGTRLTVV.

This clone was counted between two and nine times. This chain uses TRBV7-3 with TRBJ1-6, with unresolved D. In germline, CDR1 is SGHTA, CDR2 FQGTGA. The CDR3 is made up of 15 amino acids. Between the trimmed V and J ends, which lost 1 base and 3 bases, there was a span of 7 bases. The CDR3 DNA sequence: TGTGCCAGCAGCTTAAGGGCAGACTATAATTCACCCCTCCACTTT. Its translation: CASSLRADYNSPLHF. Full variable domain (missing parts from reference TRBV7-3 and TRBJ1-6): GAGVSQTPSNKVTEKGKYVELRCDPISGHTALYWYRQSLGQGPEFLIYFQGTGAADDSGLPNDRFFAVRPEGSVSTLKIQRTERGDSAVYLCASSLRADYNSPLHFGNGTRLTVT.